Below, 2 T cell receptor beta chains from the same sample are listed, as sequenced in a study of post-analysis software for immune sequencing data. The antigens for these receptors are not known. General study results and limits: The five TRBV segments detected at higher frequency in patients than in controls included TRBV5-6, TRBV5-1 and TRBV20-1.

Prepared TCR beta cDNA libraries contained unique molecular identifiers. MiXCR, run by TCRdb on the PCR reads, gives a single entry per CDR3 protein. Counted here are hundreds of thousands of distinct CDR3 sequences, just under 30% occurring once; the ten biggest clones make up 0.55% to 0.65%. The sequencing sample was made of blood. These receptors came from a girl aged 5-17 years with multiple sclerosis.

This chain connects TRBV4-3 to TRBJ2-1; 9 bases match TRBD2. CDR1 is LGHNA, CDR2 YSLEER, per germline. V dropped 2 bases and J dropped 4; count of bases not matched to a gene: 9. This CDR3 contains 17 residues. This CDR3 reads CASSQLPGLAGYNEQFF. CDR3 nucleotides: TGCGCCAGCAGCCAACTCCCAGGGCTAGCGGGATACAATGAGCAGTTCTTC.

V is TRBV24-1 and J is TRBJ2-1; 9 nucleotides line up with TRBD2. The germline V gene encodes CDR1 KGHDR and CDR2 SFDVKD. The length of the CDR3 is 17 residues. V shed 1 base, J shed 10 bases, and the junction held 13 bases outside the gene matches. The CDR3 is CATSDFCGRGPGWEQFF. CDR3 DNA: TGTGCCACCAGTGATTTCTGCGGGAGGGGACCGGGATGGGAGCAGTTCTTC.